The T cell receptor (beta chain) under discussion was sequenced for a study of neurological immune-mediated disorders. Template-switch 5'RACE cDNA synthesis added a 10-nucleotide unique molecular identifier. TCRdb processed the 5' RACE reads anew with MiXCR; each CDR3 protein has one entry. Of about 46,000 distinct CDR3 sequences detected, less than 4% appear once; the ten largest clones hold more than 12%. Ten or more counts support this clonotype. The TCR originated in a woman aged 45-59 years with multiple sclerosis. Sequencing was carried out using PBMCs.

CDR3 nucleotides: TGTGCCAGCAGCCATCTTCCCGGGACAGGGGAGACCCAGTACTTC. This translates into CASSHLPGTGETQYF. The V and J genes are TRBV3-1 and TRBJ2-5; TRBD1 matches at 9 bases. This CDR3 region has 15 residues. The germline gives CDR1 LGHDT, CDR2 YNNKEL (reference sequence). V gave up 3 bases and J gave up 5 bases; unmatched junction bases: 7.